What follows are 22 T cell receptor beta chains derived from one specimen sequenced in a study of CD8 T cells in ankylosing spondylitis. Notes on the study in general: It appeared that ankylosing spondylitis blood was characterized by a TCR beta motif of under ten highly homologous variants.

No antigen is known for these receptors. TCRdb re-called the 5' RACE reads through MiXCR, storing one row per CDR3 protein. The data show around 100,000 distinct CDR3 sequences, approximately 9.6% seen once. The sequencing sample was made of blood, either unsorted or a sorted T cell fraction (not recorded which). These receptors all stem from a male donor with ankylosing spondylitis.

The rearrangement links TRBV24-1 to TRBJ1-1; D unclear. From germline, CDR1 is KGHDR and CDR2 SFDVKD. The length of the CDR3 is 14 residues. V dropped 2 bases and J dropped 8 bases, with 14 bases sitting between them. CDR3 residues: CATSDSYRASEAFF. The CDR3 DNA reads TGTGCCACCAGTGATTCATACCGGGCCAGCGAAGCTTTCTTT.

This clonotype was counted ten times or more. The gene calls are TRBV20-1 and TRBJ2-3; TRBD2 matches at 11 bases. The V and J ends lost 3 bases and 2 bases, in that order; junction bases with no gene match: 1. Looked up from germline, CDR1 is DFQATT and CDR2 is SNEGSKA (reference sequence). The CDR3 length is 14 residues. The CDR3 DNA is TGCAGTGCTAGGGGACTAGCGGTCACAGATACGCAGTATTTT. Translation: CSARGLAVTDTQYF.

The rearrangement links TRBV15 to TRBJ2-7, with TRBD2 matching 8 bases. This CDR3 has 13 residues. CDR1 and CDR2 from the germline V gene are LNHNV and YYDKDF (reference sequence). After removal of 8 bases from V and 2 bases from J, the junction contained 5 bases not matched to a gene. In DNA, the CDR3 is TGTGCCACCGGGAGCGGGAGAACCTACGAGCAGTACTTC. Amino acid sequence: CATGSGRTYEQYF.

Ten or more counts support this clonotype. This CDR3 reads CASSLVLRDRNYGYTF. The DNA of the CDR3 is TGTGCCAGCAGCTTAGTGTTAAGGGACAGAAACTATGGCTACACCTTC. This sequence joins TRBV11-2 and TRBJ1-2; 7 bases map to TRBD1. The CDR3 totals 16 residues. The junction had 7 bases not matched to a gene; V was cut back by 1 base and J by 2 bases. Germline loops: CDR1 SGHAT, CDR2 FQNNGV.

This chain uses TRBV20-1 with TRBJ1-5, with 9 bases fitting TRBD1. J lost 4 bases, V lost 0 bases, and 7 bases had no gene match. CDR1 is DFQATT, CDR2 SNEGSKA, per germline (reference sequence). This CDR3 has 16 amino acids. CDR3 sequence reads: CSARDNRGTGNQPQHF. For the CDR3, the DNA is TGCAGTGCTAGAGATAATAGGGGGACAGGGAATCAGCCCCAGCATTTT.

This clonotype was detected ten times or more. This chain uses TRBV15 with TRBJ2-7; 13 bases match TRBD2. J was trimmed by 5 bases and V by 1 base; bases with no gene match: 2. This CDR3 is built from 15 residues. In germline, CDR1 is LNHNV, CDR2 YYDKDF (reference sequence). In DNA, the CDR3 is TGTGCCACCAGCAGAGCGACTAGCGGGAGGCACGAGCAGTACTTC. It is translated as CATSRATSGRHEQYF.

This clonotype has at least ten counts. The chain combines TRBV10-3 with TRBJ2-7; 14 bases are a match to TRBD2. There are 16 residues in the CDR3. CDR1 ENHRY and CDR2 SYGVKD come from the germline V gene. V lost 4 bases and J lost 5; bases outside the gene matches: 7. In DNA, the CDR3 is TGTGCCATCAGTGCGGGACTAGCGGGAGAAGGAGACGAGCAGTACTTC. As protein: CAISAGLAGEGDEQYF.

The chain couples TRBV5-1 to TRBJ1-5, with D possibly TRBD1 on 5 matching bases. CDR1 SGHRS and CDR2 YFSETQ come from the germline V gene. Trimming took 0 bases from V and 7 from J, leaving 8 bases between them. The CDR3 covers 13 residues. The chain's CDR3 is CASSLEGYQPQHF. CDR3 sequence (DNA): TGCGCCAGCAGCTTGGAGGGGTACCAGCCCCAGCATTTT.

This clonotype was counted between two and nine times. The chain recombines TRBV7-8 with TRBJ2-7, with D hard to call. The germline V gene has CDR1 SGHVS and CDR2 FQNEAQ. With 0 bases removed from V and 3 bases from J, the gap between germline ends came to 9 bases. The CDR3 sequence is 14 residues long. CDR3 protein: CASSLAARHYEQYF. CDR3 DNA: TGTGCCAGCAGCTTAGCAGCCAGACACTACGAGCAGTACTTC.

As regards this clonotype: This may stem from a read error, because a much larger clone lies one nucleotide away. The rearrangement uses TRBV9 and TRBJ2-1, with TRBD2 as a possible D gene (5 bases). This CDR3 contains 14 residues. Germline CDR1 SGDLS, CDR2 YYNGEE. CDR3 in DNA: TGTGCCAGCAGCGCCGGAGGCGTATACAGTGAGCAGTTCTTC. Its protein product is CASSAGGVYSEQFF.

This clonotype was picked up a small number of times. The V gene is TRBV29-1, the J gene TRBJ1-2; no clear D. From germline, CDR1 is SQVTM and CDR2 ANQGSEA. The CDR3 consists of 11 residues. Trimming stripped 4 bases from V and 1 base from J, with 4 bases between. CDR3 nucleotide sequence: TGCAGCGTTGGCGGTAACTATGGCTACACCTTC. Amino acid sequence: CSVGGNYGYTF.

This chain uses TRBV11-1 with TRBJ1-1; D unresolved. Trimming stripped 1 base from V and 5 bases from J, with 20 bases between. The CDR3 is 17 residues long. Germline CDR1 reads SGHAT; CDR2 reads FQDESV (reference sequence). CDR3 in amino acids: CASSLDAREVGWTEAFF. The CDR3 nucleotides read TGTGCCAGCAGCTTAGACGCAAGGGAGGTAGGCTGGACTGAAGCTTTCTTT.

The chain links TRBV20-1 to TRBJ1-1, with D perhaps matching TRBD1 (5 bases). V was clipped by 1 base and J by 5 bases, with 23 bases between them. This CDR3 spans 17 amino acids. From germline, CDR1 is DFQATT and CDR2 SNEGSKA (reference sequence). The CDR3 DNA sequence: TGCAGTGCTAGAGGGCCCCGGGGGGATCGTGCTAGAACTGAAGCTTTCTTT. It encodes CSARGPRGDRARTEAFF.

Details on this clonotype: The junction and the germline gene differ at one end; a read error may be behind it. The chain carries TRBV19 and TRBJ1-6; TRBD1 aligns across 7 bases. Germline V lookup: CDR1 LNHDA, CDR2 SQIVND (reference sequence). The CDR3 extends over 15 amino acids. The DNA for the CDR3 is TGTGCCAGTAGTACGGACAGGAACTATAATTCACCCATCCACTTT. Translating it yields CASSTDRNYNSPIHF.

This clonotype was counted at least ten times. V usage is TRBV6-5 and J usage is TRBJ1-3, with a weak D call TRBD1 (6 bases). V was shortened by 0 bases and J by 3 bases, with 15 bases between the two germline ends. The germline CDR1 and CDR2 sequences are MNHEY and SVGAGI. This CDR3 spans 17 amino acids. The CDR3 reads CASSYSMAGEIGNTIYF. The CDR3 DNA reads TGTGCCAGCAGTTACTCGATGGCAGGGGAGATTGGAAACACCATATATTTT.

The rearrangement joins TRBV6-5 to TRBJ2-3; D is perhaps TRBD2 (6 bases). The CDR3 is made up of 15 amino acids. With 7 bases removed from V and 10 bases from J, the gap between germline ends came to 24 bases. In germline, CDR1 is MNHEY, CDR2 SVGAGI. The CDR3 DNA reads TGTGCCAGCACTTTAACGCGGGGAGAGGATATTCCGCAGTATTTT. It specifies CASTLTRGEDIPQYF.

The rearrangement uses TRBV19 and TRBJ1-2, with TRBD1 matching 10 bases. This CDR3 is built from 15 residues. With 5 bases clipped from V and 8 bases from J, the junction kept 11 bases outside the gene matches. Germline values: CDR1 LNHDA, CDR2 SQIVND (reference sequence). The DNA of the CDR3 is TGTGCCAGTAGTTTCCTCCCGACAGGGGGCGGAGGCTACACCTTC. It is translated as CASSFLPTGGGGYTF.

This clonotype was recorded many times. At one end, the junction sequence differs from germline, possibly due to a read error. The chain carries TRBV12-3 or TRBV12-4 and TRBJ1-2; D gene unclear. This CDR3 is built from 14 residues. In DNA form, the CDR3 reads TGCGCCATTTGGGGAGCCAGGACTAACTATGGCTACACCTTC. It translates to CAIWGARTNYGYTF.

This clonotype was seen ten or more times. The DNA for the CDR3 is TGTGCCAGCAGCCCTAGCGGGAATTTCTACAATGAGCAGTTCTTC. Its protein is CASSPSGNFYNEQFF. This sequence joins TRBV11-2 and TRBJ2-1; 9 bases map to TRBD2. The CDR3 sequence is 15 residues long. Per germline, CDR1 SGHAT and CDR2 FQNNGV. V gave up 5 bases and J gave up 3 bases; unmatched junction bases: 5.

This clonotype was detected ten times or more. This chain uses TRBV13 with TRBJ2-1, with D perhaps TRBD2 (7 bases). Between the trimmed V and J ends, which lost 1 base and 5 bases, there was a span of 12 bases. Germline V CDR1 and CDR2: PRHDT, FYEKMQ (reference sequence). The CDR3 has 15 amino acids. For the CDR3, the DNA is TGTGCCAGCAGCTTAGAGGGGGGGGCAAACAATGAGCAGTTCTTC. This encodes CASSLEGGANNEQFF.

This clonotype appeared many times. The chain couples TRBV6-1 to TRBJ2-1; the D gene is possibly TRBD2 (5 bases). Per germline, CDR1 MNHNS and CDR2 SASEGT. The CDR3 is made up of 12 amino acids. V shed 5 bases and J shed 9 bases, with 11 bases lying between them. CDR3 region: CASSSGVGEQFF. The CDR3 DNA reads TGTGCCAGCAGTTCCGGGGTCGGTGAGCAGTTCTTC.

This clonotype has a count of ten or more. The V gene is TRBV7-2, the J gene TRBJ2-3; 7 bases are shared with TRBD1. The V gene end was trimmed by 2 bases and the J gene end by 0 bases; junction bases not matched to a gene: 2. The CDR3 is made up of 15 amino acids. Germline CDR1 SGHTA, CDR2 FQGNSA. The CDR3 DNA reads TGTGCCAGCAGCTTATACAGGGGAAGCACAGATACGCAGTATTTT. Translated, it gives CASSLYRGSTDTQYF.